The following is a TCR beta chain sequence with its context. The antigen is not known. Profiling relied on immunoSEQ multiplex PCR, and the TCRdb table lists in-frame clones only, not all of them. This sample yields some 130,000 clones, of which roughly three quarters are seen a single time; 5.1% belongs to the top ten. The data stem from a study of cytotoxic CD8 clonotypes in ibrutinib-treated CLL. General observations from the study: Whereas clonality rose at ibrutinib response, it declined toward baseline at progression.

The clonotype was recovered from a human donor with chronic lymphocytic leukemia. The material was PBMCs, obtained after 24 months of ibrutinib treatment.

The CDR3 coding sequence is TGTGCCAGCAGCCCCCTGCGGGAGCGGCCCGGGGAGCTGTTTTTT. This codes for CASSPLRERPGELFF. This rearrangement joins TRBV27 to TRBJ2-2, with 7 nucleotides matching TRBD2. The CDR3 sequence is 15 residues long. V gave up 6 bases and J gave up 6 bases; unmatched junction bases: 10. CDR1 MNHEY and CDR2 SMNVEV come from the germline V gene (reference sequence).